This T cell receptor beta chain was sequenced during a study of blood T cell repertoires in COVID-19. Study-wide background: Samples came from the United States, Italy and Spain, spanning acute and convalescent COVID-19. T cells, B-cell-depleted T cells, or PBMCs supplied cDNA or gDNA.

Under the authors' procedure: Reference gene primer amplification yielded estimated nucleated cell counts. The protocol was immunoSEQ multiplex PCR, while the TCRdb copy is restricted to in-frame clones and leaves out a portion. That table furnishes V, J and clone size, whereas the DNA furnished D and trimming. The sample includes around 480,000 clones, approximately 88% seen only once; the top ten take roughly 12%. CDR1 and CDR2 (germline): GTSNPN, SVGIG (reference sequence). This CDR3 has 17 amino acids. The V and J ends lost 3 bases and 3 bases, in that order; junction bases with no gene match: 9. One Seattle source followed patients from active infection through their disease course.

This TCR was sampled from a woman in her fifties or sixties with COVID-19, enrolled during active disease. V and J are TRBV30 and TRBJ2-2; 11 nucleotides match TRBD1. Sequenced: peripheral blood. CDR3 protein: CAWSQGTGGGHTGELFF. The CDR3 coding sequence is TGTGCCTGGAGCCAGGGGACAGGGGGGGGACACACCGGGGAGCTGTTTTTT.